This entry describes one TCR beta chain. Its antigen is not known. This sample was included in a study of vaccination effects on CD4 cells after COVID-19. Across the study: Researchers reported culturing 1.5 million to 2 million PBMC in each well, adding approximately 9.4 IU/ml IL-2 and 10 ug/ml peptides.

The CDR3 is 16 residues long. CDR1 is SEHNR and CDR2 is FQNEAQ in the germline V gene (reference sequence). Trimming removed 1 base from V and 3 bases from J; junction bases left unmatched: 7. Sequencing used immunoSEQ multiplex PCR; TCRdb keeps in-frame clones, though not all of them. In the table there are roughly 40,000 clones, about two thirds of which are singletons. Between days 9 and 10 of culture, CD4+ T cells were separated out. Of the BNT162b2 and mRNA-1273 vaccines, participants received two doses of one or the other. Vaccine recipients had no previous SARS-CoV-2 infection; their nucleocapsid antibodies were negative.

J is TRBJ2-3 and V is TRBV7-9; 7 positions agree with TRBD2. The input for sequencing was CD4+ T cells from PBMCs cultured without peptide, taken after COVID-19 vaccination. This sequence was found in a human donor who received a COVID-19 vaccine. CDR3 sequence: CASSLGGGVATDTQYF. The DNA of the CDR3 is TGTGCCAGCAGCTTAGGTGGGGGGGTGGCGACAGATACGCAGTATTTT.